This T cell receptor beta chain stems from a study of blood T cells in healthy people across ages. Study findings and constraints: Roughly linear declines in TCR beta diversity per million T cells occurred with age.

A sample-barcoded 5' primer and a J-beta primer mix were used in a second PCR of about 6 to 11 cycles. One entry per CDR3 protein, called by TCRdb with MiXCR from the 5' RACE reads. This table has approximately 780,000 distinct CDR3 sequences, approximately 24% appearing once. Each individual donor underwent a draw of approximately 9.6 milliliters of peripheral blood. Per sample, extraction of total RNA gave at least 5.5 micrograms in every case. Trimming took 3 bases from V and 5 from J, leaving 11 bases between them. The CDR3 loop spans 13 amino acids. Germline lookup yields CDR1 SGHRS and CDR2 YFSETQ. This clonotype showed up just a few times. The antigen is not known. These data were likewise used in another study, on T cells of mothers and their children.

The TCR was taken from a boy younger than 18 in good health. The rearrangement joins TRBV5-1 to TRBJ2-5; D is unresolved. The sample was blood. In DNA form, the CDR3 reads TGCGCCAGCAGCTATGACCTGGGGGAGACCCAGTACTTC. It yields the protein CASSYDLGETQYF.